This is a list of T cell receptor beta chains from one sample in a study of T-cell memory formation after mild COVID-19. TCRdb re-called the 5' RACE reads with MiXCR, one entry per CDR3 protein. The table has approximately 98,000 distinct CDR3 sequences, roughly 19% seen once. The sample taken for sequencing was PBMCs or a T cell subset sorted from them (not recorded which). These receptors were obtained from a young man who had mild COVID-19 (a few samples of this study predate the infection). Cell type and time point are not known. Each CDR3 is given with its conserved first and last residue. The D gene is left open where the match is weak. For some rows the clone size is stated as once, few or many, or as a class when expanded; others skip it.

d_call: -; clone_size: -; j_call: TRBJ1-1; v_call: TRBV9; cdr3_nt: TGTGCCAGCAGCGAGACGTCCACCTCGGACACTGAAGCTTTCTTT; cdr3_aa: CASSETSTSDTEAFF
d_call: TRBD1; clone_size: -; j_call: TRBJ2-1; v_call: TRBV24-1; cdr3_nt: TGTGCCACCAGTGACCCCGGACAGGGGGCCTACAATGAGCAGTTCTTC; cdr3_aa: CATSDPGQGAYNEQFF
d_call: -; clone_size: -; j_call: TRBJ2-1; v_call: TRBV7-9; cdr3_nt: TGTGCCAGCAGCCCCGAGGTGCAGTTCTTC; cdr3_aa: CASSPEVQFF
d_call: -; clone_size: -; j_call: TRBJ2-7; v_call: TRBV20-1; cdr3_nt: TGCAGTGCGCGGAGCCAGCTACGTACCTACGAGCAGTACTTC; cdr3_aa: CSARSQLRTYEQYF
d_call: -; clone_size: -; j_call: TRBJ1-4; v_call: TRBV6-5; cdr3_nt: TGTGCCAGCAGACTCCCCGGGGGAAAACTGTTTTTT; cdr3_aa: CASRLPGGKLFF
d_call: -; clone_size: many; j_call: TRBJ2-2; v_call: TRBV5-1; cdr3_nt: TGCGCCAGCAGCTTGGTCCCAGACACCGGGGAGCTGTTTTTT; cdr3_aa: CASSLVPDTGELFF
d_call: -; clone_size: -; j_call: TRBJ2-5; v_call: TRBV5-1; cdr3_nt: TGCGCCAGCAGCCCGGGGGTGGGAACCCAAGAGACCCAGTACTTC; cdr3_aa: CASSPGVGTQETQYF
d_call: TRBD2; clone_size: few; j_call: TRBJ2-3; v_call: TRBV10-3; cdr3_nt: TGTGCCATCAGGTTAGCGGGGGGAAGCACAGATACGCAGTATTTT; cdr3_aa: CAIRLAGGSTDTQYF
d_call: -; clone_size: many; j_call: TRBJ2-3; v_call: TRBV6-1; cdr3_nt: TGTGCCAGCAGTGAATTTTCAGCAGATACGCAGTATTTT; cdr3_aa: CASSEFSADTQYF
d_call: -; clone_size: -; j_call: TRBJ1-1; v_call: TRBV6-5; cdr3_nt: TGTGCCAGCATCAACACGGGGGGCACTGAAGCTTTCTTT; cdr3_aa: CASINTGGTEAFF
d_call: -; clone_size: -; j_call: TRBJ2-3; v_call: TRBV7-9; cdr3_nt: TGTGCCAGCAGGGGGCTCTCAGATACGCAGTATTTT; cdr3_aa: CASRGLSDTQYF
d_call: TRBD2; clone_size: few; j_call: TRBJ2-2; v_call: TRBV6-5; cdr3_nt: TGTGCCAGCAGTTACAGCGGGGGGAACACCGGGGAGCTGTTTTTT; cdr3_aa: CASSYSGGNTGELFF
d_call: -; clone_size: -; j_call: TRBJ2-3; v_call: TRBV11-2; cdr3_nt: TGTGCCAGCTCTGCTATTTCCAAGGGTACGCAGTATTTT; cdr3_aa: CASSAISKGTQYF
d_call: TRBD2; clone_size: many; j_call: TRBJ2-1; v_call: TRBV5-1; cdr3_nt: TGCGCCAGCAGCTTGGTGCCTAGCGGGGAACCTAACTCCTACAATGAGCAGTTCTTC; cdr3_aa: CASSLVPSGEPNSYNEQFF
d_call: -; clone_size: once; j_call: TRBJ1-1; v_call: TRBV7-2; cdr3_nt: TGTGCCAGCAGCTTAGGTAGGGTCCGGAACACTGAAGCTTTCTTT; cdr3_aa: CASSLGRVRNTEAFF
d_call: -; clone_size: -; j_call: TRBJ2-5; v_call: TRBV5-1; cdr3_nt: TGCGCCAGCAGCTTTCTCGCGGAGACCCAGTACTTC; cdr3_aa: CASSFLAETQYF
d_call: -; clone_size: few; j_call: TRBJ1-1; v_call: TRBV6-6; cdr3_nt: TGTGCCAGCAGTTCCCAATCGGCGAACACTGAAGCTTTCTTT; cdr3_aa: CASSSQSANTEAFF
d_call: TRBD1; clone_size: -; j_call: TRBJ2-3; v_call: TRBV24-1; cdr3_nt: TGTGCCACCAGTGATGGACAGGGGCGTAGCACAGATACGCAGTATTTT; cdr3_aa: CATSDGQGRSTDTQYF
d_call: TRBD1; clone_size: -; j_call: TRBJ2-1; v_call: TRBV4-1; cdr3_nt: TGCGCCAGCAGCCAAGGCAGGGGGTACAATGAGCAGTTCTTC; cdr3_aa: CASSQGRGYNEQFF
d_call: -; clone_size: few; j_call: TRBJ2-2; v_call: TRBV6-5; cdr3_nt: TGTGCCAGCAGTTACTCAAGAGTTAACACCGGGGAGCTGTTTTTT; cdr3_aa: CASSYSRVNTGELFF
d_call: -; clone_size: once; j_call: TRBJ1-2; v_call: TRBV20-1; cdr3_nt: TGCAGTGCTAGAGATCTGTCCTTAGGCTACACCTTC; cdr3_aa: CSARDLSLGYTF
d_call: -; clone_size: few; j_call: TRBJ2-7; v_call: TRBV10-1; cdr3_nt: TGCGCCAGCAGTGACGGGACCTACGAGCAGTACTTC; cdr3_aa: CASSDGTYEQYF
d_call: -; clone_size: -; j_call: TRBJ1-3; v_call: TRBV12-3/TRBV12-4; cdr3_nt: TGTGCCAGCAGTTTCGGGTCCTCTGGAAACACCATATATTTT; cdr3_aa: CASSFGSSGNTIYF
d_call: -; clone_size: few; j_call: TRBJ2-5; v_call: TRBV2; cdr3_nt: TGTGCCAGCAACGAGGGGGGCGCGGGACCCCAGTACTTC; cdr3_aa: CASNEGGAGPQYF
d_call: -; clone_size: -; j_call: TRBJ2-2; v_call: TRBV4-2; cdr3_nt: TGTGCCAGCAGCCACACGCCCATGGGCGGCTTCCTCGGGGACACCGGGGAGCTGTTTTTT; cdr3_aa: CASSHTPMGGFLGDTGELFF
d_call: -; clone_size: -; j_call: TRBJ2-3; v_call: TRBV20-1; cdr3_nt: TGCAGTGCTCAAACTAGCACAGATACGCAGTATTTT; cdr3_aa: CSAQTSTDTQYF
d_call: -; clone_size: -; j_call: TRBJ2-1; v_call: TRBV6-1; cdr3_nt: TGTGCCAGCGGAGCTGGCTATGAGCAGTTCTTC; cdr3_aa: CASGAGYEQFF
d_call: -; clone_size: few; j_call: TRBJ1-3; v_call: TRBV12-3/TRBV12-4; cdr3_nt: TGTGCCAGCAGCCCCGCTAGCTCTGGAAACACCATATATTTT; cdr3_aa: CASSPASSGNTIYF
d_call: -; clone_size: few; j_call: TRBJ2-5; v_call: TRBV5-1; cdr3_nt: TGCGCCAGCAGCCTGTTCCTAGAGACCCAGTACTTC; cdr3_aa: CASSLFLETQYF
d_call: -; clone_size: -; j_call: TRBJ2-3; v_call: TRBV18; cdr3_nt: TGTGCCAGCTCACCACAGGCTACCACAGATACGCAGTATTTT; cdr3_aa: CASSPQATTDTQYF
d_call: TRBD2; clone_size: many; j_call: TRBJ2-1; v_call: TRBV4-3; cdr3_nt: TGCGCCAGCAGCCGGCGGGGGAACCACAATGAGCAGTTCTTC; cdr3_aa: CASSRRGNHNEQFF
d_call: TRBD1; clone_size: few; j_call: TRBJ1-2; v_call: TRBV27; cdr3_nt: TGTGCCAGCAGCGACAGGGGCCTCGGCTACACCTTC; cdr3_aa: CASSDRGLGYTF
d_call: -; clone_size: few; j_call: TRBJ2-1; v_call: TRBV7-3; cdr3_nt: TGTGCCAGCAGCCCCGGGACCTCGAATGAGCAGTTCTTC; cdr3_aa: CASSPGTSNEQFF
d_call: TRBD2; clone_size: few; j_call: TRBJ2-1; v_call: TRBV6-5; cdr3_nt: TGTGCCAGCAGCCCTCGGGCGGGGGGAGGACATGAGCAGTTCTTC; cdr3_aa: CASSPRAGGGHEQFF
d_call: -; clone_size: -; j_call: TRBJ1-1; v_call: TRBV12-3/TRBV12-4; cdr3_nt: TGTGCCAGCAGTTTTAGAGGGAGCACTGAAGCTTTCTTT; cdr3_aa: CASSFRGSTEAFF
d_call: -; clone_size: -; j_call: TRBJ2-2; v_call: TRBV29-1; cdr3_nt: TGCTGCGTTGAGCAGGGTTCCGGGGACACCTTCACCGGGGAGCTGTTTTTT; cdr3_aa: CCVEQGSGDTFTGELFF
d_call: -; clone_size: -; j_call: TRBJ2-1; v_call: TRBV2; cdr3_nt: TGTGCCAGCAGTGGCAGGGGAAACAATGAGCAGTTCTTC; cdr3_aa: CASSGRGNNEQFF
d_call: -; clone_size: -; j_call: TRBJ2-2; v_call: TRBV9; cdr3_nt: TGTGCCAGCAGCGTAGGGGGGCGCTCCGGGGAGCTGTTTTTT; cdr3_aa: CASSVGGRSGELFF
d_call: -; clone_size: few; j_call: TRBJ2-2; v_call: TRBV6-1; cdr3_nt: TGTGCCAGCAGTGAACAGGGCCCTGGGACCGGGGAGCTGTTTTTT; cdr3_aa: CASSEQGPGTGELFF
d_call: -; clone_size: -; j_call: TRBJ2-1; v_call: TRBV20-1; cdr3_nt: TGCAGTGCTAGAGAGGGGGGCCCTCGACTATACAATGAGCAGTTCTTC; cdr3_aa: CSAREGGPRLYNEQFF
d_call: TRBD1; clone_size: few; j_call: TRBJ1-6; v_call: TRBV5-1; cdr3_nt: TGCGCCAGCAGCTTGGGGGACAGGAATAATTCACCCCTCCACTTT; cdr3_aa: CASSLGDRNNSPLHF
d_call: TRBD2; clone_size: -; j_call: TRBJ2-1; v_call: TRBV7-6; cdr3_nt: TGTGCCAGCAGCTTAGTCGGGGGGATATACAATGAGCAGTTCTTC; cdr3_aa: CASSLVGGIYNEQFF
d_call: -; clone_size: few; j_call: TRBJ1-2; v_call: TRBV5-1; cdr3_nt: TGCGCCAGCAGCTTAGGGCGGGACCCGAACCCCTATGGCTACACCTTC; cdr3_aa: CASSLGRDPNPYGYTF
d_call: -; clone_size: -; j_call: TRBJ2-1; v_call: TRBV20-1; cdr3_nt: TGCAGTGCTACCCGCGGGCCCACCTACAATGAGCAGTTCTTC; cdr3_aa: CSATRGPTYNEQFF
d_call: TRBD2; clone_size: -; j_call: TRBJ2-7; v_call: TRBV3-1; cdr3_nt: TGTGCCAGCAGCCCTAGGACGGGGCTACGCGGGGGCGAGCAGTACTTC; cdr3_aa: CASSPRTGLRGGEQYF
d_call: -; clone_size: few; j_call: TRBJ2-3; v_call: TRBV6-5; cdr3_nt: TGTGCCAGCAGGGGGCTAGGGGGAGATACGCAGTATTTT; cdr3_aa: CASRGLGGDTQYF
d_call: TRBD1; clone_size: -; j_call: TRBJ2-7; v_call: TRBV7-2; cdr3_nt: TGTGCCAGCAGCTTTGCGCGCGGGACAGGCTACGAGCAGTACTTC; cdr3_aa: CASSFARGTGYEQYF
d_call: -; clone_size: -; j_call: TRBJ2-5; v_call: TRBV5-1; cdr3_nt: TGCGCCAGCAGCTTTGGAGGAAGGGAAGAGACCCAGTACTTC; cdr3_aa: CASSFGGREETQYF
d_call: -; clone_size: -; j_call: TRBJ2-2; v_call: TRBV28; cdr3_nt: TGTGCCAGCATGCTCCCCCACGGGGAGCTGTTTTTT; cdr3_aa: CASMLPHGELFF
d_call: TRBD1; clone_size: few; j_call: TRBJ1-5; v_call: TRBV5-5; cdr3_nt: TGTGCCAGCAGTTCCCGACAGGGGAATCAGCCCCAGCATTTT; cdr3_aa: CASSSRQGNQPQHF
d_call: -; clone_size: -; j_call: TRBJ1-4; v_call: TRBV12-3/TRBV12-4; cdr3_nt: TGTGCCAGCAGCCGGAATGACCCTACAGAAAAACTGTTTTTT; cdr3_aa: CASSRNDPTEKLFF